Listed here are 28 T cell receptor beta chains from one sample, sequenced in a study of blood T cell repertoires in COVID-19. Produced via immunoSEQ multiplex PCR; TCRdb's table is partial and in-frame only. The sample yields 95,000 or so clones, approximately 89% seen once. The sample was peripheral blood. The receptors here all came from a human donor in a cohort sampled during active COVID-19.

The chain recombines TRBV5-6 with TRBJ2-1; D is perhaps TRBD1 (5 bases). V was shortened by 1 base and J by 4 bases, with 9 bases between the two germline ends. CDR1 SGHDT and CDR2 YYEEEE come from the germline V gene. The CDR3 spans 14 residues. The chain's CDR3 is CASSLTGIYNEQFF. CDR3 coding DNA: TGTGCCAGCAGCTTGACAGGAATTTACAATGAGCAGTTCTTC.

V is TRBV28 and J is TRBJ2-5; TRBD1 aligns across 9 bases. Trimming removed 5 bases from V and 1 base from J; junction bases left unmatched: 8. This CDR3 region has 16 residues. Germline CDR1 reads MDHEN; CDR2 reads SYDVKM. The CDR3 reads CASSPTYRGPQETQYF. The CDR3 DNA reads as TGTGCCAGCAGTCCCACGTACAGGGGGCCCCAAGAGACCCAGTACTTC.

The rearrangement uses TRBV12-3 or TRBV12-4 and TRBJ1-1; TRBD1 might be the D (5 bases). V shed 3 bases and J shed 6 bases, with 8 bases lying between them. The CDR3 runs to 12 residues. The CDR3 spells CASSLGTAEAFF. DNA for the CDR3: TGTGCCAGCAGTTTGGGGACTGCTGAAGCTTTCTTT.

The gene calls are TRBV7-9 and TRBJ2-1; tentative D call: TRBD2 (6 bases). Looked up from germline, CDR1 is SEHNR and CDR2 is FQNEAQ (reference sequence). Trimming removed 5 bases at V and 8 bases at J, with 13 bases between. There are 13 residues in the CDR3. CDR3 nucleotides: TGTGCCAGCAGCCCCAGGGACTGGCATGAGCAGTTCTTC. It is translated as CASSPRDWHEQFF.

V gene TRBV4-2 combines with J gene TRBJ1-2; 8 positions agree with TRBD1. V lost 4 bases and J lost 4; bases outside the gene matches: 8. This CDR3 has 15 residues. Looked up from germline, CDR1 is LGHNA and CDR2 is YNFKEQ. DNA for the CDR3: TGTGCCAGCAGCCCCGGACAGGGACCATCCTATGGCTACACCTTC. Its protein is CASSPGQGPSYGYTF.

A few counts support this clone. The CDR3 loop is CASSIDGANYGYTF. The DNA for the CDR3 is TGTGCCAGCAGCATTGACGGAGCTAACTATGGCTACACCTTC. This chain uses TRBV5-6 with TRBJ1-2; D gene unclear. The germline V gene has CDR1 SGHDT and CDR2 YYEEEE. The germline V and J ends were trimmed by 4 bases and 0 bases, with 10 bases remaining between them. CDR3 length: 14 amino acids.

The chain carries TRBV5-6 and TRBJ1-5; weak D call: TRBD1 (6 bases). CDR1 is SGHDT and CDR2 is YYEEEE in the germline V gene. Between the trimmed V and J ends, which lost 2 bases and 6 bases, there was a span of 12 bases. The CDR3 is 14 residues long. The CDR3 DNA follows: TGTGCCAGCAGCTTCGGGACATTGGGTCAGCCCCAGCATTTT. Translation: CASSFGTLGQPQHF.

This rearrangement joins TRBV2 to TRBJ2-2; weak D call: TRBD2 (6 bases). CDR3 length: 13 amino acids. Trimming took off 3 bases at V and 6 bases at J, with 8 bases between the two ends. Germline V lookup: CDR1 SNHLY, CDR2 FYNNEI. CDR3 coding DNA: TGTGCCAGCAGTGAGGGGGGTCCCGGGGAGCTGTTTTTT. It is translated as CASSEGGPGELFF.

The table lists this clone with a count of one. The chain has TRBV29-1 and TRBJ2-1, with 10 bases identical to TRBD2. This CDR3 has 13 residues. Trimming removed 2 bases from V and 5 bases from J; junction bases left unmatched: 0. The germline V gene encodes CDR1 SQVTM and CDR2 ANQGSEA. The CDR3 DNA sequence: TGCAGCGTTGAAAGCGGGGGGGACAATGAGCAGTTCTTC. Protein: CSVESGGDNEQFF.

V and J are TRBV29-1 and TRBJ2-7, with D possibly matching TRBD1 (6 bases). Looked up from germline, CDR1 is SQVTM and CDR2 is ANQGSEA. Deletions cut 3 bases from V and 6 bases from J, with 12 bases between. The CDR3 consists of 12 residues. The CDR3 region has the DNA TGCAGCGTTGAGCAGGGGTCCCCCGAGCAGTACTTC. Translated, it gives CSVEQGSPEQYF.

This rearrangement joins TRBV14 to TRBJ2-5; D not resolved. CDR1 SGHDN and CDR2 FVKESK come from the germline V gene. Trimming pared 2 bases from V and 5 bases from J, leaving 9 bases between. The CDR3 is 13 amino acids. The CDR3 loop is CASSQSRPETQYF. Written as DNA, the CDR3 is TGTGCCAGCAGCCAATCTAGACCCGAGACCCAGTACTTC.

The V and J genes are TRBV7-8 and TRBJ1-3; D may be TRBD1 (6 bases). CDR3 size: 16 residues. The V and J ends lost 5 bases and 0 bases respectively, with 14 bases between them. The V gene's germline CDR1 is SGHVS and CDR2 FQNEAQ. The CDR3 here is CASSRETGLSGNTIYF. CDR3 bases: TGTGCCAGCAGCCGAGAGACAGGTCTCTCTGGAAACACCATATATTTT.

The genes are TRBV19 and TRBJ2-3; D is perhaps TRBD2 (6 bases). The CDR3 length is 16 residues. Germline V CDR1 and CDR2: LNHDA, SQIVND (reference sequence). Deletions cut 7 bases from V and 0 bases from J, with 17 bases between. The CDR3: CASTPGLRGSTDTQYF. The CDR3 DNA sequence: TGTGCCAGTACCCCCGGCCTGCGGGGCAGCACAGATACGCAGTATTTT. Using reference TRBV19 and TRBJ2-3 for the parts outside the CDR3, the full variable domain is DGGITQSPKYLFRKEGQNVTLSCEQNLNHDAMYWYRQDPGQGLRLIYYSQIVNDFQKGDIAEGYSVSREKKESFPLTVTSAQKNPTAFYLCASTPGLRGSTDTQYFGPGTRLTVL.

The chain employs TRBV5-1 and TRBJ1-2; the D is unclear. From germline, CDR1 is SGHRS and CDR2 YFSETQ. The CDR3 runs to 13 residues. Trimming cost V 0 bases and J 0 bases, with 3 bases left between them. This chain's CDR3 is CASSLAANYGYTF. The DNA of the CDR3 is TGCGCCAGCAGCTTGGCGGCTAACTATGGCTACACCTTC.

The V gene is TRBV4-2, the J gene TRBJ1-6; TRBD1 aligns across 7 bases. Germline-derived CDR1 and CDR2 are LGHNA and YNFKEQ. The length of the CDR3 is 13 residues. V trimming: 4 bases; J trimming: 9 bases; junction bases outside the gene matches: 3. CDR3 in amino acids: CASSPRQGSPLHF. The CDR3 DNA follows: TGTGCCAGCAGCCCCCGACAGGGTTCACCCCTCCACTTT.

V usage is TRBV15 and J usage is TRBJ1-4; D unclear. Germline lookup yields CDR1 LNHNV and CDR2 YYDKDF (reference sequence). V lost 4 bases and J lost 3, with 12 bases in between. CDR3 length: 15 amino acids. CDR3 in DNA: TGTGCCACCAGCACCACGTCCGCGGCTAATGAAAAACTGTTTTTT. Amino acids: CATSTTSAANEKLFF.

The rearrangement joins TRBV28 to TRBJ1-1; D is possibly TRBD1 (5 bases). Germline CDR1 MDHEN, CDR2 SYDVKM. Trimming took off 8 bases at V and 0 bases at J, with 13 bases between the two ends. This CDR3 is built from 14 residues. CDR3 nucleotides: TGTGCCAGCCTACGCCTGACAGTGAACACTGAAGCTTTCTTT. This encodes CASLRLTVNTEAFF. Filled out from reference TRBV28 and TRBJ1-1, the complete variable domain reads DVKVTQSSRYLVKRTGEKVFLECVQDMDHENMFWYRQDPGLGLRLIYFSYDVKMKEKGDIPEGYSVSREKKERFSLILESASTNQTSMYLCASLRLTVNTEAFFGQGTRLTVV.

The chain couples TRBV30 to TRBJ2-1; maybe TRBD2 (6 bases). The germline CDR1 and CDR2 sequences are GTSNPN and SVGIG (reference sequence). V shed 1 base and J shed 0 bases, with 19 bases lying between them. The CDR3 runs to 18 residues. CDR3 loop: CAWSGVVAGLSSYNEQFF. The DNA of the CDR3 is TGTGCCTGGAGTGGTGTTGTGGCGGGGCTGAGCTCCTACAATGAGCAGTTCTTC.

The chain joins TRBV7-2 to TRBJ2-3; 10 bases map to TRBD2. Germline V gene lookup returns CDR1 SGHTA and CDR2 FQGNSA. V lost 1 base to trimming and J lost 5 bases; unmatched junction nucleotides: 6. The CDR3 sequence is 16 residues long. CDR3 region: CASSLGSGGAVDTQYF. The CDR3 DNA is TGTGCCAGCAGCTTAGGGAGCGGGGGGGCTGTAGATACGCAGTATTTT. Drawing the rest from reference TRBV7-2 and TRBJ2-3, the complete variable domain is GAGVSQSPSNKVTEKGKDVELRCDPISGHTALYWYRQSLGQGLEFLIYFQGNSAPDKSGLPSDRFSAERTGGSVSTLTIQRTQQEDSAVYLCASSLGSGGAVDTQYFGPGTRLTVL.

The DNA for the CDR3 is TGTGCCAGCAGAGAGGCCCTTCGGCCCCAGCATTTT. This translates into CASREALRPQHF. The chain has TRBV6-5 and TRBJ1-5, with D unclear. V lost 6 bases to trimming and J lost 9 bases, with 12 bases between them. CDR3 size: 12 residues. The germline V gene encodes CDR1 MNHEY and CDR2 SVGAGI.

The rearrangement joins TRBV7-3 to TRBJ2-5; D might be TRBD1 (6 bases). V lost 5 bases to trimming and J lost 3 bases, with 10 bases between them. The CDR3 has 13 amino acids. CDR1 SGHTA and CDR2 FQGTGA come from the germline V gene. The CDR3 reads CASSPDSEETQYF. The CDR3 DNA reads as TGTGCCAGCAGCCCGGACAGCGAAGAGACCCAGTACTTC.

V and J are TRBV7-2 and TRBJ2-2; a possible D gene is TRBD2 (5 bases). This CDR3 is 15 amino acids long. Trimming removed 0 bases at V and 1 base at J, with 6 bases between. Germline V gives CDR1 SGHTA, CDR2 FQGNSA. This CDR3 reads CASSLAGRNTGELFF. CDR3 in DNA: TGTGCCAGCAGCTTAGCAGGGAGGAACACCGGGGAGCTGTTTTTT. Together with reference TRBV7-2 and TRBJ2-2, the CDR3 gives the full variable domain: GAGVSQSPSNKVTEKGKDVELRCDPISGHTALYWYRQSLGQGLEFLIYFQGNSAPDKSGLPSDRFSAERTGGSVSTLTIQRTQQEDSAVYLCASSLAGRNTGELFFGEGSRLTVL.

The DNA of the CDR3 is TGTGCCAGCAGCTACAATATCTACAGGACAACTACGAACACTGAAGCTTTCTTT. Protein sequence: CASSYNIYRTTTNTEAFF. The chain combines TRBV7-2 with TRBJ1-1; a possible D gene is TRBD1 (5 bases). With 4 bases removed from V and 1 base from J, the gap between germline ends came to 22 bases. Germline CDR1 reads SGHTA; CDR2 reads FQGNSA. This CDR3 spans 18 amino acids. Full variable domain (outside the CDR3, taken from reference TRBV7-2 and TRBJ1-1): GAGVSQSPSNKVTEKGKDVELRCDPISGHTALYWYRQSLGQGLEFLIYFQGNSAPDKSGLPSDRFSAERTGGSVSTLTIQRTQQEDSAVYLCASSYNIYRTTTNTEAFFGQGTRLTVV.

This sequence joins TRBV18 and TRBJ2-7; D is perhaps TRBD1 (5 bases). V lost 5 bases to trimming and J lost 1 base, with 9 bases between them. Germline CDR1 KGHSH, CDR2 LQKENI. This CDR3 region has 13 residues. CDR3 coding DNA: TGTGCCAGCTCATTCAGGGCTTCCTACGAGCAGTACTTC. Protein sequence: CASSFRASYEQYF. The whole variable domain, filled in from reference TRBV18 and TRBJ2-7, reads NAGVMQNPRHLVRRRGQEARLRCSPMKGHSHVYWYRQLPEEGLKFMVYLQKENIIDESGMPKERFSAEFPKEGPSILRIQQVVRGDSAAYFCASSFRASYEQYFGPGTRLTVT.

The genes are TRBV28 and TRBJ1-2, with D hard to call. CDR1 is MDHEN and CDR2 is SYDVKM in the germline V gene. The V end lost 6 bases, the J end lost 1 base, and 9 bases lay between the germline ends. CDR3 size: 13 residues. CDR3 in amino acids: CASSPTFNYGYTF. CDR3 DNA sequence: TGTGCCAGCAGCCCCACTTTTAACTATGGCTACACCTTC.

The rearrangement uses TRBV19 and TRBJ2-7; the match to TRBD1 covers 8 bases. Per germline, CDR1 LNHDA and CDR2 SQIVND (reference sequence). Unmatched junction bases numbered 11, after V lost 6 bases and J lost 4 bases. This CDR3 comprises 15 residues. The CDR3 bases are TGTGCCAGTAGAAAACTCGGGACAGGACCTTACGAGCAGTACTTC. It codes for CASRKLGTGPYEQYF.

The V call is TRBV6-5, the J call TRBJ2-2; TRBD1 matches 9 bases. CDR1 is MNHEY, CDR2 SVGAGI, per germline. This CDR3 is built from 15 residues. Losses at the gene ends were 9 bases for V and 6 bases for J; bases not matched to a gene: 11. The DNA of the CDR3 is TGTGCCAGTGGGACAGGGATGGCTTTGGCCGGGGAGCTGTTTTTT. Translation: CASGTGMALAGELFF.

CDR3: CASSFRVGGGGSTDTQYF. CDR3 nucleotide sequence: TGTGCCAGCAGTTTTCGGGTTGGTGGCGGGGGAAGCACAGATACGCAGTATTTT. The chain is built from TRBV27 and TRBJ2-3; TRBD2 aligns across 7 bases. The CDR3 runs 18 residues. Germline V gene data show CDR1 as MNHEY and CDR2 as SMNVEV (reference sequence). V shed 3 bases and J 0 bases; nucleotides not matched to a gene: 12.